Each of the 2 T cell receptor beta chains below was sequenced from the same sample in a study of shared clonotypes between healthy human individuals. TCRdb keeps only in-frame clones here, not all; method: immunoSEQ multiplex PCR. The sample has 850,000 to 1,200,000 clones; roughly 70% are singletons. The sequencing sample was made of memory CD4+ T cells sorted from blood. Subset described: CD45RA-negative fraction. The receptors derive from a man aged 18 to 30 in good health.

V is TRBV10-3 and J is TRBJ1-1, with a tentative D call TRBD1 (6 bases). V lost 6 bases to trimming and J lost 0 bases, with 8 bases between them. This CDR3 is built from 13 residues. Germline values: CDR1 ENHRY, CDR2 SYGVKD. CDR3 loop: CAISRDMNTEAFF. The CDR3 coding sequence is TGTGCCATCAGCCGGGACATGAACACTGAAGCTTTCTTT.

This clone was recorded a few times. Written as DNA, the CDR3 is TGCAGCGTTTACCTCACAGATACGCAGTATTTT. It is translated as CSVYLTDTQYF. The chain is built from TRBV29-1 and TRBJ2-3; D unclear. CDR1 SQVTM and CDR2 ANQGSEA come from the germline V gene. Trimming removed 5 bases at V and 2 bases at J, with 5 bases between. The CDR3 has 11 residues.